At least ten counts were recorded for the clone carrying this TCR beta chain. This sample is drawn from a study of neurological immune-mediated disorders. Source material was 2 million unsorted PBMCs, stored at -80 °C in RNAlater. TCRdb reprocessed the 5' RACE reads via MiXCR and lists one record per CDR3 protein. The sample lists roughly 70,000 distinct CDR3 sequences, about 4% occurring once. Source material: PBMCs. The receptor was derived from a man aged 25-40 years with multiple sclerosis.

The CDR3 loop reads CSARDGLAGETQYF. The DNA of the CDR3 is TGCAGTGCTAGAGACGGACTAGCAGGAGAGACCCAGTACTTC. This rearrangement joins TRBV20-1 to TRBJ2-5; TRBD2 matches 8 bases. Germline values: CDR1 DFQATT, CDR2 SNEGSKA (reference sequence). The CDR3 totals 14 residues. Germline trimming cut 0 bases from V and 4 bases from J; bases unmatched to any gene: 4.